The rows below give T cell receptor beta chains drawn from one sample of a study of blood T cell repertoires in COVID-19. Repertoires were generated with immunoSEQ multiplex PCR, while TCRdb's copy carries only in-frame clones and drops some. The table records about 380,000 clones, around 85% of them present only once. Sequences were obtained from peripheral blood. Receptors originate from a woman between 18 and 29 years old with acute or convalescent COVID-19. Each CDR3 is given with its conserved first and last residue. The order of the fields is clone size, V gene, D gene, J gene, CDR3 protein, CDR3 DNA. D genes are given only for firm matches. The listing skips clone size in some rows; elsewhere it reads once, few, many or a size class.

clone size: .
V gene: TRBV6-6
D gene: .
J gene: TRBJ1-2
CDR3 protein: CASSFPGQIYGYTF
CDR3 DNA: TGTGCCAGCAGTTTTCCCGGACAGATATATGGCTACACCTTC

clone size: .
V gene: TRBV29-1
D gene: TRBD2
J gene: TRBJ2-1
CDR3 protein: CSSAPREGYNEQFF
CDR3 DNA: TGCAGCTCCGCCCCCCGGGAGGGGTACAATGAGCAGTTCTTC

clone size: .
V gene: TRBV2
D gene: TRBD1
J gene: TRBJ2-7
CDR3 protein: CASRDPGQVSSYEQYF
CDR3 DNA: TGTGCCAGCAGAGACCCGGGACAGGTTAGCTCCTACGAGCAGTACTTC

clone size: .
V gene: TRBV6-5
D gene: TRBD1
J gene: TRBJ1-1
CDR3 protein: CASVGHRGVGEAFF
CDR3 DNA: TGTGCCAGCGTCGGACACAGGGGGGTGGGTGAAGCTTTCTTT

clone size: .
V gene: TRBV19
D gene: TRBD1
J gene: TRBJ2-6
CDR3 protein: CASSAGTGATGANVLTF
CDR3 DNA: TGTGCCAGTAGTGCCGGGACAGGGGCTACTGGGGCCAACGTCCTGACTTTC

clone size: .
V gene: TRBV2
D gene: .
J gene: TRBJ2-5
CDR3 protein: CASTPGAGLETQYF
CDR3 DNA: TGTGCCAGCACCCCTGGGGCAGGGCTCGAGACCCAGTACTTC

clone size: few
V gene: TRBV7-3
D gene: .
J gene: TRBJ1-1
CDR3 protein: CASSLTRDNTEAFF
CDR3 DNA: TGTGCCAGCAGCTTAACCCGGGATAACACTGAAGCTTTCTTT

clone size: .
V gene: TRBV5-4
D gene: .
J gene: TRBJ1-6
CDR3 protein: CASSLVWRGNNSPLHF
CDR3 DNA: TGTGCCAGCAGCTTGGTATGGAGGGGCAACAATTCACCCCTCCACTTT

clone size: .
V gene: TRBV27
D gene: .
J gene: TRBJ2-5
CDR3 protein: CASSLDYGSSRETQYF
CDR3 DNA: TGTGCCAGCAGTTTAGATTACGGCAGCTCCAGGGAGACCCAGTACTTC

clone size: .
V gene: TRBV27
D gene: .
J gene: TRBJ1-1
CDR3 protein: CASMSGWENTEAFF
CDR3 DNA: TGTGCCAGCATGTCAGGGTGGGAGAACACTGAAGCTTTCTTT

clone size: once
V gene: TRBV4-1
D gene: TRBD1
J gene: TRBJ1-2
CDR3 protein: CASSHPGQGREGYTF
CDR3 DNA: TGCGCCAGCAGCCACCCGGGACAGGGGAGGGAGGGCTACACCTTC

clone size: .
V gene: TRBV18
D gene: .
J gene: TRBJ1-1
CDR3 protein: CASSPQGNTEAFF
CDR3 DNA: TGTGCCAGCTCACCCCAGGGGAACACTGAAGCTTTCTTT

clone size: .
V gene: TRBV10-1
D gene: TRBD1
J gene: TRBJ1-2
CDR3 protein: CARWGQSNYGYTF
CDR3 DNA: TGCGCCAGATGGGGACAGTCTAACTATGGCTACACCTTC

clone size: .
V gene: TRBV5-1
D gene: TRBD1
J gene: TRBJ2-1
CDR3 protein: CASSSLTGGYNEQFF
CDR3 DNA: TGCGCCAGCAGCTCCTTGACAGGGGGGTACAATGAGCAGTTCTTC

clone size: .
V gene: TRBV6-1
D gene: TRBD2
J gene: TRBJ2-7
CDR3 protein: CASSEGIAGDSYEQYF
CDR3 DNA: TGTGCCAGCAGTGAAGGGATAGCGGGGGACTCCTACGAGCAGTACTTC

clone size: .
V gene: TRBV6-5
D gene: .
J gene: TRBJ1-2
CDR3 protein: CASSYSAQGDYGYTF
CDR3 DNA: TGTGCCAGCAGTTACTCAGCACAGGGTGACTATGGCTACACCTTC

clone size: .
V gene: TRBV28
D gene: TRBD2
J gene: TRBJ2-1
CDR3 protein: CASTLHEREPDNEQFF
CDR3 DNA: TGTGCCAGCACCCTGCATGAGCGGGAGCCCGACAATGAGCAGTTCTTC

clone size: .
V gene: TRBV18
D gene: .
J gene: TRBJ1-5
CDR3 protein: CASSPAGTRGQPQHF
CDR3 DNA: TGTGCCAGCTCACCAGCTGGGACCAGGGGTCAGCCCCAGCATTTT

clone size: .
V gene: TRBV4-2
D gene: .
J gene: TRBJ1-1
CDR3 protein: CASSPLSGEAFF
CDR3 DNA: TGTGCCAGCAGCCCCCTCTCCGGTGAAGCTTTCTTT

clone size: .
V gene: TRBV5-1
D gene: TRBD1
J gene: TRBJ2-2
CDR3 protein: CASSPNYRDRDIGELFF
CDR3 DNA: TGCGCCAGCAGCCCCAATTACCGGGACAGGGATATCGGGGAGCTGTTTTTT

clone size: .
V gene: TRBV5-4
D gene: .
J gene: TRBJ1-6
CDR3 protein: CASSLEGVNNSPLHF
CDR3 DNA: TGTGCCAGCAGCTTGGAGGGGGTAAATAATTCACCCCTCCACTTT

clone size: .
V gene: TRBV5-1
D gene: TRBD2
J gene: TRBJ2-3
CDR3 protein: CASRGGTSGTTDTQYF
CDR3 DNA: TGCGCCAGCAGGGGGGGGACTAGCGGGACCACAGATACGCAGTATTTT

clone size: .
V gene: TRBV2
D gene: TRBD2
J gene: TRBJ2-3
CDR3 protein: CASRLRGLAATDTQYF
CDR3 DNA: TGTGCCAGCAGACTGAGGGGACTAGCGGCGACAGATACGCAGTATTTT

clone size: .
V gene: TRBV18
D gene: .
J gene: TRBJ1-1
CDR3 protein: CASSLHPNTEAFF
CDR3 DNA: TGTGCCAGCTCACTACACCCGAACACTGAAGCTTTCTTT

clone size: .
V gene: TRBV2
D gene: TRBD2
J gene: TRBJ2-7
CDR3 protein: CASIGPGLAGGLPYEQYF
CDR3 DNA: TGTGCCAGCATCGGCCCGGGACTAGCGGGAGGGTTACCCTACGAGCAGTACTTC

clone size: .
V gene: TRBV6-6
D gene: TRBD2
J gene: TRBJ2-1
CDR3 protein: CASSYSSSGSYNEQFF
CDR3 DNA: TGTGCCAGCAGTTACTCGTCCAGCGGGAGCTACAATGAGCAGTTCTTC

clone size: .
V gene: TRBV7-6
D gene: TRBD2
J gene: TRBJ2-3
CDR3 protein: CASSRTSGSQTDTQYF
CDR3 DNA: TGTGCCAGCAGCAGGACTAGCGGGAGTCAAACAGATACGCAGTATTTT

clone size: .
V gene: TRBV28
D gene: .
J gene: TRBJ1-2
CDR3 protein: CASSSAGGWGGYTF
CDR3 DNA: TGTGCCAGCAGTTCTGCCGGGGGATGGGGAGGCTACACCTTC

clone size: .
V gene: TRBV7-3
D gene: .
J gene: TRBJ1-1
CDR3 protein: CASSHDRNTEAFF
CDR3 DNA: TGTGCCAGCAGCCACGACAGAAACACTGAAGCTTTCTTT

clone size: .
V gene: TRBV3-1/TRBV3-2
D gene: TRBD1
J gene: TRBJ1-6
CDR3 protein: CASSQGGQATAPLHF
CDR3 DNA: TGTGCCAGCAGCCAAGGGGGACAGGCGACCGCACCCCTCCACTTT

clone size: .
V gene: TRBV23-1
D gene: .
J gene: TRBJ1-6
CDR3 protein: CASSQVDRTPTFVLELYNSPLHF
CDR3 DNA: TGCGCCAGCAGTCAAGTGGATAGGACTCCCACCTTTGTGCTTGAACTCTATAATTCACCCCTCCACTTT

clone size: .
V gene: TRBV19
D gene: .
J gene: TRBJ1-2
CDR3 protein: CASRETEFNYGYTF
CDR3 DNA: TGTGCCAGTAGGGAGACAGAGTTTAACTATGGCTACACCTTC

clone size: .
V gene: TRBV5-1
D gene: TRBD1
J gene: TRBJ1-6
CDR3 protein: CASSAGQGATSPLHF
CDR3 DNA: TGCGCCAGCAGCGCCGGACAGGGGGCAACCTCACCCCTCCACTTT

clone size: .
V gene: TRBV7-2
D gene: .
J gene: TRBJ1-3
CDR3 protein: CASSPALRNTIYF
CDR3 DNA: TGTGCCAGCAGCCCCGCGTTGAGGAACACCATATATTTT

clone size: .
V gene: TRBV2
D gene: .
J gene: TRBJ1-3
CDR3 protein: CASRSSGNTIYF
CDR3 DNA: TGTGCCAGCAGGAGCTCTGGAAACACCATATATTTT

clone size: .
V gene: TRBV2
D gene: .
J gene: TRBJ2-3
CDR3 protein: CASSQTASTDTQYF
CDR3 DNA: TGTGCCAGCAGTCAGACAGCTTCCACAGATACGCAGTATTTT

clone size: .
V gene: TRBV4-1
D gene: TRBD1
J gene: TRBJ2-7
CDR3 protein: CASSLLHGQGSDEQYF
CDR3 DNA: TGCGCCAGCAGCCTTTTACACGGACAGGGATCAGACGAGCAGTACTTC

clone size: few
V gene: TRBV7-3
D gene: .
J gene: TRBJ1-2
CDR3 protein: CASSPGQGGYTF
CDR3 DNA: TGTGCCAGCAGCCCGGGACAAGGGGGCTACACCTTC

clone size: .
V gene: TRBV6-5
D gene: TRBD1
J gene: TRBJ1-5
CDR3 protein: CASSDRGGNQPQHF
CDR3 DNA: TGTGCCAGCAGCGACAGGGGGGGCAATCAGCCCCAGCATTTT

clone size: .
V gene: TRBV15
D gene: TRBD1
J gene: TRBJ2-7
CDR3 protein: CATSRGTDPYEQYF
CDR3 DNA: TGTGCCACCAGCAGGGGGACAGATCCCTACGAGCAGTACTTC

clone size: .
V gene: TRBV5-6
D gene: TRBD2
J gene: TRBJ2-3
CDR3 protein: CASSLDGGGAADTQYF
CDR3 DNA: TGTGCCAGCAGCTTGGACGGCGGGGGGGCCGCAGATACGCAGTATTTT

clone size: once
V gene: TRBV30
D gene: .
J gene: TRBJ1-1
CDR3 protein: CAWRRTVNTEAFF
CDR3 DNA: TGTGCCTGGAGGAGGACAGTGAACACTGAAGCTTTCTTT

clone size: .
V gene: TRBV24-1
D gene: TRBD1
J gene: TRBJ2-1
CDR3 protein: CATSGPDRGNEQFF
CDR3 DNA: TGTGCCACCAGTGGTCCCGACAGGGGTAATGAGCAGTTCTTC

clone size: .
V gene: TRBV24-1
D gene: TRBD2
J gene: TRBJ2-1
CDR3 protein: CATEESGNYNEQFF
CDR3 DNA: TGTGCCACGGAAGAAAGCGGGAACTACAATGAGCAGTTCTTC